This T cell receptor (beta chain) was retrieved from a study of shared clonotypes between healthy human individuals (dated by TCRdb to 2020 to 2022). At the level of the whole study: Two women and a few men aged 18 to 49 years were included in the cohort. To increase sequencing depth and limit assay-specific biases, TCR repertoire library preparation and sequencing were carried out by different laboratories using diverse techniques. Blood TCR repertoires of about five healthy adults were deeply sequenced to estimate repertoire size and the extent of clonotype sharing between individuals. For each donor, CD4 naive and CD4 memory were each given three plates, CD8 naive was given two plates, and CD8 memory was given one plate. Leukapheresis yielded between about 0.9 and 9.5 billion PBMCs per donor.

Donors were healthy HIV-negative adults with no recently reported acute infections or vaccinations. Every donor was a Caucasian adult living in Nashville, Tennessee, USA. CD4+ T cells were enriched by magnetic negative selection, after which naive cells were positively selected on CD45RA and the negative fraction was taken as the memory subset. Blood was collected by leukapheresis, and PBMCs were isolated by Ficoll-Histopaque density gradient centrifugation and then cryopreserved in liquid nitrogen vapor phase. Analytical flow cytometry was used to check the purity and quantity of each magnetically sorted T cell population. From each sorted fraction, genomic DNA was isolated and quantified by UV absorbance on a Nanodrop 2000c. For this clone: The antigen it recognizes is unknown. No per-base quality is available; no much larger clone lies one base away.

Broader findings and caveats from the paper: Larger estimated clonotype richness was generally found for naive subsets than for memory subsets. Only blood was sampled, and tissue TCR repertoires likely differ from those in blood. Because the study included only a small number of donors, the genetic and exposure-history diversity represented was limited. Pairwise subsampling led to the expectation that sequencing depth would affect the degree of clonotype sharing among donors. Even with the large sequencing depth, rarefaction of the sorted-subset datasets indicated that sequencing was incomplete. Across a few donors, approximately 4.6% of naive CD4, 3% to 3.5% of naive CD8, 2.3% of memory CD4, and 0.4% to 0.45% of memory CD8 clonotypes were shared. Compared with non-shared clonotypes, clonotypes shared by all four sorted-subset donors had higher generation probabilities.

Including the terminal cysteine and phenylalanine, the CDR3 comprises 15 residues. This entry keeps only the CDR3 DNA: 45 bases, framed from base 1. The germline V end is reduced by 4 bases and the J end by 9 bases; junction bases left unmatched: 14. As encoded in the germline V gene, CDR1 is SNHLY while CDR2 is FYNNEI. Using the deep immunoSEQ assay, multiplex PCR amplified TCR CDR3 regions from genomic DNA. Genomic DNA extracted from each cell subset was distributed evenly over all wells of several immunoSEQ 96-well plates, and each plate served as one replicate. Each replicate PCR for sorted subsets received roughly 200 ng genomic DNA, equal to roughly 30,000 T cell genomes. Purified libraries were quantified with a Qubit 3.0 fluorometer, sized on a Bioanalyzer 2100, and re-quantified with the KAPA Library Quantification kit. Every immunoSEQ 96-well plate was sequenced on a separate single-read 150-cycle Illumina NextSeq 550 flow cell. In the original analysis: Because only junctional sequences without quality scores were contained in the immunoSEQ output, filtering matching that applied to full-length reads could not be performed. To assign V/J genes and CDR3, sequences were annotated using PyIR, a Python wrapper for IgBLAST v1.9, with IMGT germline references. Any read was removed if the V/J assignment was weak (E-value above 1e-6), the CDR3 was missing, or the read contained stop codons, out-of-frame junctions, or ambiguous translated residues. A V3J clonotype was defined by an identical inferred V gene, J gene, and CDR3 amino acid sequence. The percentage overlap between two repertoires was calculated by dividing the number of shared unique clonotypes by the size of the smaller repertoire. RTK rarefaction, the Chao1 estimator, and Recon v2.1 estimates of unobserved clonotypes were used to assess repertoire richness. For all TCRbeta clonotypes obtained by the gDNA method from four donors, generation probabilities were computed with OLGA. TCRdb provides this immuneACCESS table in a form limited to in-frame rearrangements. Some clones are lacking; in checked studies, under half of them reflect an unresolved V gene, and why the rest are absent is not known. V, J and clone size were drawn from that table, and D and trimming were deduced from the DNA. This sample holds some 1.1 million clones; around three quarters were observed only once. The ten largest clonotypes hold 0.7% to 0.95% of the sample.

The sequencing sample was made of memory CD4+ T cells from PBMCs. The cell subset or site label here, explained by the study, means: CD45RA-negative fraction. In this chain, TRBV2 is recombined with TRBJ1-1; 7 central nucleotides agree with TRBD1. The sequence was collected from a young man in good health. Some clones in this sample may be carry-over from other donors' samples. The CDR3 region reads CASSGGQAVTPKAFF. The DNA is TGTGCCAGCAGTGGCGGACAGGCGGTGACCCCTAAAGCTTTCTTT.